This is a list of T cell receptor beta chains from one sample in a study of CDR3 diversity in severe acne. TCRdb passed the PCR reads through MiXCR, listing each CDR3 protein once. Here the sample spans 65,000 to 95,000 distinct CDR3 sequences, around 49% being singletons. Sequencing was performed on blood. These receptors originate from a male donor in good health, without acne. Both conserved end residues are part of each CDR3. D genes are given only for firm matches. The size entry is marked missing in some rows and otherwise reads once, few, many or a size class.

>.|TRBV20-1|.|TRBJ1-3
TGCAGTGCTAGAGACCGGACCATATATTTT
CSARDRTIYF
>once|TRBV15|.|TRBJ2-3
TGTGCCACCAGCAGTTTTACGGGGATTAGCACAGATACGCAGTATTTT
CATSSFTGISTDTQYF
>medium-sized|TRBV24-1|TRBD1|TRBJ1-2
TGTGCCACCAGTGATTATCCGGGACAGGGCCACATCTATGGCTACACCTTC
CATSDYPGQGHIYGYTF
>few|TRBV24-1|TRBD1|TRBJ1-4
TGTGCCACCAGTGATTTTCAGGGGGCAGAAGAAAAACTGTTTTTT
CATSDFQGAEEKLFF
>medium-sized|TRBV20-1|TRBD1|TRBJ2-7
TGCAGTGCTAGCTCAGGGGGCCTGAGCTCCTACGAGCAGTACTTC
CSASSGGLSSYEQYF
>.|TRBV7-9|.|TRBJ1-1
TGTGCCAGCAGCTGGGACGGGCCCCGAGCTTTCTTT
CASSWDGPRAFF
>few|TRBV24-1|.|TRBJ2-2
TGTGCCACCAGTGATTTGTTTGCCGGGGAGCTGTTTTTT
CATSDLFAGELFF
>.|TRBV5-5|.|TRBJ2-3
TGTGCCAGCAGCTTTTCAGGACGACAACTCAGGGTTGATACGCAGTATTTT
CASSFSGRQLRVDTQYF
>.|TRBV6-1|TRBD2|TRBJ2-1
TGTGCCAGCATCTTGGGACTAGCGGGAGTTCCCAATGAGCAGTTCTTC
CASILGLAGVPNEQFF
>.|TRBV24-1|TRBD2|TRBJ2-5
TGTGCCACCAGTGACCCCGTAGCGGGAGGGGAACAAGAGACCCAGTACTTC
CATSDPVAGGEQETQYF
>.|TRBV20-1|.|TRBJ1-1
TGCAGTGCCAATCTGGGGGCGGCTATAGGGGCTTTCTTT
CSANLGAAIGAFF
>many|TRBV5-8|TRBD1|TRBJ2-2
TGTGCCACCCGCACAGGGGGAACGAACACCGGGGAGCTGTTTTTT
CATRTGGTNTGELFF
>.|TRBV5-1|TRBD2|TRBJ2-7
TGCGCCAGCAGCCTGGATTTACTAGCGGGAGGTTACGAGCAGTACTTC
CASSLDLLAGGYEQYF
>many|TRBV5-1|TRBD2|TRBJ2-3
TGCGCCAGCAGCCGCGGGGGGCATTACACAGATACGCAGTATTTT
CASSRGGHYTDTQYF
>.|TRBV6-4|.|TRBJ2-5
TGTGCCAGCAGTGACTTTAGTCGGGGGACCGAAGAGACCCAGTACTTC
CASSDFSRGTEETQYF
>.|TRBV5-1|TRBD2|TRBJ2-7
TGCGCCAGCAGCTTGGCCGGGACTAGCTCCTACGAGCAGTACTTC
CASSLAGTSSYEQYF
>many|TRBV5-1|.|TRBJ2-2
TGCGCCAGCAGCTTGGCCGCGGGGGCCCACCGTGGGGGGGAGCTGTTTTTT
CASSLAAGAHRGGELFF
>many|TRBV7-9|TRBD1|TRBJ1-2
TGTGCCAGCACGACTGAGGGGGCATACTATGGCTACACCTTC
CASTTEGAYYGYTF
>once|TRBV29-1|.|TRBJ2-7
TGCAGCGTAGGAGGACCGTGGGACGAGCAGTACTTC
CSVGGPWDEQYF
>.|TRBV7-9|.|TRBJ2-2
TGTGCCAGCAGCTTAGCTGGGCCCACCACCGGGGAGCTGTTTTTT
CASSLAGPTTGELFF
>many|TRBV19|.|TRBJ1-1
TGTGCCAGTAGTATTGGTATGGGGGCAACTGAAGCTTTCTTT
CASSIGMGATEAFF
>.|TRBV5-1|.|TRBJ2-1
TGCGCCAGCAGCCAGAGTGGGGGGTGGGGGACGGCGAATGAGCAGTTCTTC
CASSQSGGWGTANEQFF
>few|TRBV7-3|TRBD1|TRBJ1-1
TGTGCCAGCAGCTTAGGACAGGGACTGAACACTGAAGCTTTCTTT
CASSLGQGLNTEAFF
>.|TRBV19|TRBD1|TRBJ1-6
TGTGCCAGAGGGACAGGGGGCCAGGATTCACCCCTCCACTTT
CARGTGGQDSPLHF
>.|TRBV2|.|TRBJ1-1
TGTGCCAGCAGTGAATGGGCTCTTACTGAAGCTTTCTTT
CASSEWALTEAFF
>.|TRBV9|.|TRBJ2-2
TGTGCCAGCAGCGTAGGGGGTTCCGGGGAGCTGTTTTTT
CASSVGGSGELFF
>once|TRBV9|.|TRBJ2-7
TGTGCCAGCAGCGTGGGGGGAACTCGACCTAACGAGCAGTACTTC
CASSVGGTRPNEQYF
>.|TRBV20-1|.|TRBJ2-7
TGCAGTGCCAGATGTAGCGGCTCCTACGAGCAGTACTTC
CSARCSGSYEQYF
>.|TRBV7-6|.|TRBJ2-1
TGTGCCAGCAGCTTAGGGACGCCCGATAGCAATGAGCAGTTCTTC
CASSLGTPDSNEQFF
>.|TRBV24-1|TRBD2|TRBJ2-1
TGTGCCACCAGTGATATTAGCGGGAGCTCCTACAATGAGCAGTTCTTC
CATSDISGSSYNEQFF
>once|TRBV15|.|TRBJ2-7
TGTGCCACCAGCAGGGTAGAGCACTACGAGCAGTACTTC
CATSRVEHYEQYF
>.|TRBV10-3|TRBD2|TRBJ2-7
TGTGCCAGCGCAAGCGGGAGGGAAGGCGAGCAGTACTTC
CASASGREGEQYF
>many|TRBV12-3/TRBV12-4|.|TRBJ1-6
TGTGCCAGCAGTTTGCAGCGCCCTGGGGAGTCACCCCTCCACTTT
CASSLQRPGESPLHF
>few|TRBV20-1|TRBD2|TRBJ2-5
TGCAGTGCCGCCGGGACTAGCGGGAGGGCCGGGGAGACCCAGTACTTC
CSAAGTSGRAGETQYF
>.|TRBV20-1|TRBD2|TRBJ2-7
TGCAGTAGAGGAACTAGCGGGACCCCGCCCTCCTACGAGCAGTACTTC
CSRGTSGTPPSYEQYF